This T cell receptor (beta chain) was obtained from a study of T-cell reconstitution after alpha-beta-depleted transplantation in children listed by TCRdb under 2016. Looking at the study overall: The study quantitatively tracked T-cell immune reconstitution after TCRalphabeta/CD19-depleted allogeneic hematopoietic cell transplantation in children using TCR repertoire profiling. The paper's findings and limits, for the study overall: The apparently early recovery of alphabetaT-cell counts about two months after transplant reportedly depended on only several hundred rapidly expanded clones that came from non-depleted graft cells. In some patients, the high TCRbeta diversity seen at day 60 was put down to recipient T cells and intrathymic progenitors that had survived conditioning. Hyperexpanded clone frequencies declined over subsequent months; after one year, T-cell counts and TCRbeta diversity were mostly attributed to newly produced T cells.

The treatment or condition label corresponds to: allogeneic hematopoietic cell transplantation with graft depleted of TCRalphabeta T cells and CD19 B cells. The transplant recipients were children given TCRalphabeta/CD19-depleted allogeneic hematopoietic cell grafts. Trimming removed 0 bases from V and 5 bases from J, leaving 8 bases between the germline ends. Spanning cysteine to phenylalanine, the CDR3 consists of 14 amino acids. CDR3 DNA only is kept here, 42 bases in frame from base 1. Receptor amplification or capture employed PCR. The instrument was an Illumina HiSeq 2500. TCR libraries were prepared with molecular barcoding, using unique molecular identifiers to normalize TCRbeta repertoire quantification. TCRdb handled the public reads itself, with Q25 trimming in fastp and clone calling in MiXCR, and kept productive beta chains. Each record represents a unique CDR3 protein, reported with the most common genes and DNA among its rows. The sample records almost 250,000 distinct CDR3 sequences, about 26% of which are singletons. Clones ranked in the top ten supply roughly 2.5% of the sample.

For this clonotype: The antigen it binds to is not known. No base quality values were provided; no much bigger clone lies one nucleotide off.

The rearranged segments are TRBV12-3 or TRBV12-4 and TRBJ2-1; D gene: possibly TRBD1, on 5 matching bases. The sample consisted of PBMCs, taken before TCRalphabeta/CD19-depleted stem cell transplant. This clonotype originated in a girl aged 2 to 9 with Fanconi anemia, due to receive a stem cell transplant. The DNA reads TGTGCCAGCAGTTTAGCGGACAAAAACAATGAGCAGTTCTTC. It translates as CASSLADKNNEQFF.